These T cell receptor beta chains were read from a single sample in a study of blood T cell repertoires in COVID-19. Some clones are missing from TCRdb's copy, which holds only in-frame ones; the method was immunoSEQ multiplex PCR. The sample holds roughly 250,000 clones, 79% seen once. Sequencing was carried out using peripheral blood. The receptors stem from a woman aged 35 to 49 with active or convalescent COVID-19. CDR3s include the opening cysteine and the closing phenylalanine or tryptophan. A D gene is named only where the DNA matches it firmly. Only some rows state a clone size, as once, few, many or a class for expanded clones.

V gene	D gene	clone size	J gene	CDR3 protein	CDR3 DNA
TRBV5-1	TRBD2	.	TRBJ2-1	CASSLALAGGPGDEQFF	TGCGCCAGCAGCCTGGCCCTAGCGGGGGGGCCGGGGGATGAGCAGTTCTTC
TRBV29-1	TRBD1	.	TRBJ1-2	CSVEDRTGGRYGYTF	TGCAGCGTTGAAGATAGGACAGGGGGCCGATATGGCTACACCTTC
TRBV5-1	TRBD2	once	TRBJ2-5	CASSFRTSEETQYF	TGCGCCAGCAGCTTCAGGACTAGCGAAGAGACCCAGTACTTC
TRBV6-5	.	.	TRBJ2-1	CASSYDDTPGDNEQFF	TGTGCCAGCAGTTACGACGACACTCCGGGGGACAATGAGCAGTTCTTC
TRBV5-1	.	.	TRBJ1-2	CASSLAQGYGYTF	TGCGCCAGCAGCTTGGCCCAGGGCTATGGCTACACCTTC
TRBV13	.	few	TRBJ1-6	CASSPHSNSPLHF	TGTGCCAGCAGCCCCCACAGTAATTCACCCCTCCACTTT
TRBV29-1	TRBD2	.	TRBJ2-1	CSVAQLADEQFF	TGCAGCGTTGCACAGCTAGCGGATGAGCAGTTCTTC
TRBV30	.	.	TRBJ2-7	CAWSSPLESKTYEQYF	TGTGCCTGGAGCTCCCCATTGGAGTCAAAAACCTACGAGCAGTACTTC
TRBV11-2	.	.	TRBJ1-1	CASSHWDGRVTEAFF	TGTGCCAGCAGCCACTGGGATGGCAGGGTCACTGAAGCTTTCTTT
TRBV2	TRBD1	few	TRBJ1-1	CASKGTGRNTEAFF	TGTGCCAGCAAGGGGACAGGGAGGAACACTGAAGCTTTCTTT
TRBV13	TRBD1	.	TRBJ1-6	CASRGQGGNSPLHF	TGTGCCAGCAGGGGACAGGGTGGCAATTCACCCCTCCACTTT
TRBV14	TRBD1	.	TRBJ2-7	CASSQETGTGSGYEQYF	TGTGCCAGCAGCCAAGAAACCGGGACAGGCAGTGGATACGAGCAGTACTTC
TRBV28	TRBD1	once	TRBJ2-1	CASSLVSIRGRAYNEQFF	TGTGCCAGCAGTTTGGTCTCTATTAGGGGGCGCGCATACAATGAGCAGTTCTTC
TRBV11-2	.	once	TRBJ2-2	CASSLGQDTGELFF	TGTGCCAGCAGCTTAGGACAGGACACCGGGGAGCTGTTTTTT
TRBV9	.	.	TRBJ1-6	CASSPVGEGSPLHF	TGTGCCAGCAGCCCAGTGGGGGAGGGATCACCCCTCCACTTT
TRBV6-4	.	.	TRBJ1-5	CASSVDSSQPQHF	TGTGCCAGCAGTGTTGACAGTAGTCAGCCCCAGCATTTT
TRBV5-1	.	.	TRBJ1-3	CASSSQGLNTIYF	TGCGCCAGCAGCTCTCAGGGGTTAAACACCATATATTTT
TRBV5-4	TRBD1	few	TRBJ1-6	CASSWTGTNSPLHF	TGTGCCAGCAGCTGGACAGGCACTAATTCACCCCTCCACTTT
TRBV19	TRBD1	.	TRBJ2-3	CASTTNRDRDTDTQYF	TGTGCCAGTACCACTAACCGGGACAGGGACACAGATACGCAGTATTTT
TRBV30	.	.	TRBJ2-1	CAWVIGSSYNEQFF	TGTGCCTGGGTAATAGGGAGCTCCTACAATGAGCAGTTCTTC
TRBV6-1	.	.	TRBJ1-2	CASSEASSRAGYGYTF	TGTGCCAGCAGTGAAGCGTCATCCAGGGCCGGCTATGGCTACACCTTC
TRBV12-5	.	.	TRBJ2-3	CASGLGGLRGTDTQYF	TGTGCTAGTGGTTTGGGAGGACTGAGAGGTACAGATACGCAGTATTTT
TRBV2	TRBD1	.	TRBJ2-3	CASSADRGRTDTQYF	TGTGCCAGCAGTGCGGACAGGGGGCGCACAGATACGCAGTATTTT
TRBV30	.	.	TRBJ1-2	CAWRPGVGYTF	TGTGCCTGGAGACCCGGGGTTGGCTACACCTTC
TRBV5-1	.	.	TRBJ2-1	CASSTLLTGLSLHEQFF	TGCGCCAGCAGCACACTCCTAACAGGGTTAAGCCTGCATGAGCAGTTCTTC
TRBV7-9	.	few	TRBJ2-5	CASSPTMETQYF	TGTGCCAGCAGCCCCACAATGGAGACCCAGTACTTC
TRBV5-4	.	once	TRBJ2-1	CASSPNSYEQFF	TGTGCCAGCAGCCCGAACAGCTATGAGCAGTTCTTC
TRBV3-1/TRBV3-2	TRBD2	few	TRBJ2-3	CASSARTSGAKYF	TGTGCCAGCAGCGCCCGGACTAGCGGCGCCAAGTATTTT
TRBV6-5	.	once	TRBJ2-1	CASSPQGGYNEQFF	TGTGCCAGCAGCCCCCAGGGGGGATACAATGAGCAGTTCTTC